Here is one T cell receptor (beta chain) with its context. This clone's antigen is unknown. No qualities accompany the bases; no much larger clone lies one base away. These data come from a study of identical twins (dated by TCRdb to the mid-2010s). The study in broad terms: The study deep-sequenced TCR alpha and beta repertoires from monozygotic twins, unrelated adults of various ages and cord blood to test whether fetal clonotypes persist. To rule out contamination, the twin experiments were replicated at different times with different library preparation protocols. Overall study outcomes, separate from this receptor: Invariant T cells such as MAIT and iNKT could partly confound zero-insertion analyses, although diverse VJ usage argued against such confounding for most clonotypes. A weaker excess of twin sharing was found in beta out-of-frame sequences because the signal-to-noise ratio was lowered by fewer shared sequences. Compared with coincidental sharing between unrelated individuals, out-of-frame TCR alpha sequences shared between twins had an excess of sequences with low generation probability. In monozygotic twins, recombination models systematically underestimated out-of-frame TCR alpha sharing, but the models matched the sharing seen between unrelated individuals. Because the same donors could not be followed over many years, the conclusions depended on cross-sectional statistical analysis. Abundant cord blood beta clonotypes had fewer insertions, young adult naive repertoires showed a similar but weaker trend, and memory repertoires showed no such trend.

From cysteine to phenylalanine, the CDR3 is 14 amino acids long. Only the CDR3 DNA stays, 42 bases, in frame from base 1. Trimming removed 5 bases from V and 5 bases from J; the gene matches leave 10 bases unexplained. CDR1 SQVTM and CDR2 ANQGSEA were looked up in the germline V gene. Only healthy Caucasian donors were included. Three pairs of female monozygotic twins, all aged 18 to 29 years, made up the twin cohort. Peripheral blood mononuclear cells were the source from which RNA for the TCR libraries was isolated. Libraries were constructed by 5' RACE. This sample was sequenced with an Illumina HiSeq 2000. Template switching introduced a universal primer binding site; the final cDNA contained a unique molecular identifier, enabling accurate counting of TCR cDNA molecules. First-strand cDNA for TCR alpha and beta chains was synthesized from specific primers in the conserved constant-segment region. To control for contamination, every cDNA library carried two barcodes: a SMART-Mk sample barcode plus Illumina barcodes. TruSeq adapter sequences and Illumina sample barcodes were added in two successive PCR steps. TCR alpha and beta cDNA libraries were sequenced on the Illumina HiSeq platform with custom primers. For the original study's pipeline: MiGEC processed the raw reads to extract unique molecular identifiers, while MiXCR was used to determine the CDR3 positions. Recombination models were inferred per individual with the repgenHMM and IGoR tools using an EM algorithm. The tcR package in R was used for shared clonotype analysis, with sharing normalized by the product of cloneset sizes. Out-of-frame nonproductive sequences were analyzed to study raw recombination free of thymic and clonal selection effects. The public reads were reprocessed in TCRdb via fastp at Q25 and MiXCR, keeping in-frame beta chains. Entries that share a CDR3 protein sequence are merged under the most common genes and DNA. These V and J calls derive from TCRdb rather than the authors' analysis. The sample table records around 680,000 distinct CDR3 sequences; over 8.5% of these occur just once. 0.75% to 1% of the sample rests with the top ten.

This same sample was also taken into another study, of yellow fever vaccine responses in identical twins. The second study reports: According to the authors, in identical twins the way T cells responded to vaccination appeared partly convergent and partly personalized. The study precisely tracked vaccine-responding T cell clones in identical twins.

The sequence was collected from a woman between 18 and 30 years old in good health. Sequenced input: PBMCs. The receptor chain draws on TRBV29-1 and TRBJ2-7, and 9 bases in between align with TRBD1. In nucleotide form, the sequence is TGCAGCGTTCGGGACAGGGAGGGCGTGCACGAGCAGTACTTC. Translated, it reads CSVRDREGVHEQYF.